One and the same sample provided the 30 T cell receptor beta chains below, sequenced in a study of cytomegalovirus exposure and HLA in healthy donors. Researchers ran the PCR with 60 Vbeta and 13 Jbeta primers. Method: immunoSEQ multiplex PCR; TCRdb's copy keeps in-frame clones and lacks some. The repertoire includes 120,000 or so clones, approximately 80% of them detected once, and around 5.8% sits in the top ten. Sequenced: PBMCs. These receptors were taken from a man aged 18 to 30 in good health and CMV-seropositive.

V gene TRBV18 combines with J gene TRBJ2-1; the match to TRBD1 covers 10 bases. This CDR3 has 15 residues. Germline V gives CDR1 KGHSH, CDR2 LQKENI. J lost 6 bases, V lost 4 bases, and 6 bases had no gene match. The CDR3 region has the DNA TGTGCCAGCTCACGACAGGGGGCTTTGGGCAATGAGCAGTTCTTC. This translates into CASSRQGALGNEQFF.

This clone was seen more than once but under ten times. The V and J genes are TRBV5-1 and TRBJ1-2; D not resolved. The ends were cut back, 3 bases at V and 0 bases at J, with 9 bases in the middle. The CDR3 has 14 residues. Germline values: CDR1 SGHRS, CDR2 YFSETQ. The CDR3 here is CASSSGSSNYGYTF. As DNA, the CDR3 is TGCGCCAGCAGCTCCGGGTCGTCTAACTATGGCTACACCTTC.

The chain couples TRBV19 to TRBJ1-5; TRBD1 aligns across 7 bases. Per the germline V gene, CDR1 is LNHDA and CDR2 is SQIVND (reference sequence). Trimming at V came to 4 bases and at J to 1 base, leaving 13 bases not matched to a gene. CDR3 size: 18 residues. The DNA for the CDR3 is TGTGCCAGTAGTAGACAATGGGACAGTATTGACAGCAATCAGCCCCAGCATTTT. It yields the protein CASSRQWDSIDSNQPQHF.

J is TRBJ1-2 and V is TRBV9; TRBD1 matches 8 bases. Germline CDR1 is SGDLS and CDR2 is YYNGEE. The CDR3 is made up of 15 amino acids. V lost 2 bases to trimming and J lost 8 bases; unmatched junction nucleotides: 11. DNA of the CDR3: TGTGCCAGCAGCGTCTACCCGACAGGGGCGCAGGGCTACACCTTC. Amino acids: CASSVYPTGAQGYTF.

This rearrangement joins TRBV19 to TRBJ2-7; D is undetermined. The length of the CDR3 is 14 residues. CDR1 is LNHDA, CDR2 SQIVND, per germline (reference sequence). Trimming shortened V by 4 bases and J by 0 bases, and 10 bases separated the two germline ends. Here the CDR3 reads CASSNLASSYEQYF. The CDR3 nucleotides are TGTGCCAGTAGTAACCTTGCTAGCTCCTACGAGCAGTACTTC.

This chain links TRBV28 with TRBJ2-1; 9 bases fit TRBD2. With V trimmed by 3 bases and J by 5 bases, 2 bases remained unmatched. The CDR3 runs 14 residues. Looked up from germline, CDR1 is MDHEN and CDR2 is SYDVKM. In DNA, the CDR3 is TGTGCCAGCAGTTTTGCGGGAGGGAACAATGAGCAGTTCTTC. This sequence encodes CASSFAGGNNEQFF. Full variable domain (missing parts from reference TRBV28 and TRBJ2-1): DVKVTQSSRYLVKRTGEKVFLECVQDMDHENMFWYRQDPGLGLRLIYFSYDVKMKEKGDIPEGYSVSREKKERFSLILESASTNQTSMYLCASSFAGGNNEQFFGPGTRLTVL.

V is TRBV19 and J is TRBJ1-1; 7 bases match TRBD1. From germline, CDR1 is LNHDA and CDR2 SQIVND (reference sequence). J lost 1 base, V lost 7 bases, and 6 bases had no gene match. The CDR3 has 14 amino acids. The CDR3 DNA follows: TGTGCCAGTATCCCCCGACAGGGGAACACTGAAGCTTTCTTT. It specifies CASIPRQGNTEAFF.

This sequence joins TRBV14 and TRBJ2-7, with a possible D match to TRBD1 (6 bases). V was trimmed by 3 bases and J by 1 base, leaving 13 bases between them. This CDR3 has 15 amino acids. Germline V lookup: CDR1 SGHDN, CDR2 FVKESK. The CDR3 DNA reads as TGTGCCAGCAGCCAGGGGACAAATCCTTCCTACGAGCAGTACTTC. Its protein is CASSQGTNPSYEQYF.

The chain employs TRBV4-1 and TRBJ1-5, with 11 bases that match TRBD1. The germline V gene encodes CDR1 MGHRA and CDR2 YSYEKL. Trimming removed 2 bases from V and 7 bases from J; junction bases left unmatched: 4. This CDR3 region has 15 residues. The CDR3 DNA follows: TGCGCCAGCAGCCAAACGGACAGGGGGCACCAGCCCCAGCATTTT. This sequence encodes CASSQTDRGHQPQHF.

The chain recombines TRBV21-1 with TRBJ1-2; the listed D gene, TRBD1, was not tested against the DNA. TRBV21-1 is labeled a pseudogene. The CDR3 spans 16 residues. The CDR3 spells CASSSRSVTSNYGYTF. CDR3 coding DNA: TGTGCCAGCAGCTCTCGTTCCGTGACATCTAACTATGGCTACACCTTC.

This clone was recorded only once. The J gene is TRBJ1-2, the V gene TRBV9, with D unclear. The V gene's germline CDR1 is SGDLS and CDR2 YYNGEE. This CDR3 comprises 14 residues. V was shortened by 0 bases and J by 2 bases, with 8 bases between the two germline ends. In DNA, the CDR3 is TGTGCCAGCAGCGTAGATTCAGTCAACTATGGCTACACCTTC. This sequence encodes CASSVDSVNYGYTF.

This chain links TRBV18 with TRBJ1-3, with no clear D. The CDR3 has 16 residues. Trimming pared 1 base from V and 0 bases from J, leaving 10 bases between. Germline loops: CDR1 KGHSH, CDR2 LQKENI. In nucleotides, the CDR3 is TGTGCCAGCTCACCACGGCGGGCCCTCTCTGGAAACACCATATATTTT. It yields the protein CASSPRRALSGNTIYF.

The CDR3 protein is CASRRQGNHYEQYF. The CDR3 nucleotides are TGTGCCAGTAGGCGACAGGGGAACCATTACGAGCAGTACTTC. The chain joins TRBV19 to TRBJ2-7; TRBD1 agrees at 8 bases. The CDR3 loop spans 14 amino acids. The ends lost 6 bases at V and 4 bases at J; junction bases unmatched: 8. The germline V gene has CDR1 LNHDA and CDR2 SQIVND (reference sequence). Looking up the rest from reference TRBV19 and TRBJ2-7 gives the full variable domain: DGGITQSPKYLFRKEGQNVTLSCEQNLNHDAMYWYRQDPGQGLRLIYYSQIVNDFQKGDIAEGYSVSREKKESFPLTVTSAQKNPTAFYLCASRRQGNHYEQYFGPGTRLTVT.

The rearrangement uses TRBV30 and TRBJ1-1; no reliable D call. CDR3 size: 12 residues. V gave up 2 bases and J gave up 0 bases, with 4 bases separating them. Looked up from germline, CDR1 is GTSNPN and CDR2 is SVGIG (reference sequence). CDR3 sequence: CAWSIMNTEAFF. Written as DNA, the CDR3 is TGTGCCTGGAGTATTATGAACACTGAAGCTTTCTTT. Using reference TRBV30 and TRBJ1-1 for the parts outside the CDR3, the full variable domain is SQTIHQWPATLVQPVGSPLSLECTVEGTSNPNLYWYRQAAGRGLQLLFYSVGIGQISSEVPQNLSASRPQDRQFILSSKKLLLSDSGFYLCAWSIMNTEAFFGQGTRLTVV.

This clone came up a few times. The chain is built from TRBV7-9 and TRBJ1-2, with D perhaps matching TRBD1 (6 bases). This CDR3 comprises 13 residues. Germline CDR1 reads SEHNR; CDR2 reads FQNEAQ (reference sequence). Trimming shortened V by 2 bases and J by 6 bases, and 10 bases separated the two germline ends. CDR3 protein: CASSLPGVDGYTF. The DNA of the CDR3 is TGTGCCAGCAGCTTACCAGGGGTGGATGGCTACACCTTC. Supplemented by reference TRBV7-9 and TRBJ1-2, the full variable domain reads DTGVSQNPRHKITKRGQNVTFRCDPISEHNRLYWYRQTLGQGPEFLTYFQNEAQLEKSRLLSDRFSAERPKGSFSTLEIQRTEQGDSAMYLCASSLPGVDGYTFGSGTRLTVV.

The chain uses TRBV7-9 and TRBJ2-5, with 11 bases aligning to TRBD2. V was clipped by 5 bases and J by 4 bases; unmatched bases: 6. The CDR3 runs to 15 residues. CDR1 and CDR2 (germline): SEHNR, FQNEAQ (reference sequence). As DNA, the CDR3 is TGTGCCAGCAGCAAACTAGCGGGAGAGGGAGAGACCCAGTACTTC. It encodes CASSKLAGEGETQYF. Together with reference TRBV7-9 and TRBJ2-5, the CDR3 gives the full variable domain: DTGVSQNPRHKITKRGQNVTFRCDPISEHNRLYWYRQTLGQGPEFLTYFQNEAQLEKSRLLSDRFSAERPKGSFSTLEIQRTEQGDSAMYLCASSKLAGEGETQYFGPGTRLLVL.

In this sample, this clone turned up a few times. A junction boundary mismatches the germline segment, possibly from a read error. The CDR3 protein is CSSSLVVTRDYGYTF. The CDR3 coding sequence is TGTTCCAGCAGCTTAGTCGTTACCAGGGACTATGGCTACACCTTC. The chain links TRBV7-9 to TRBJ1-2, with D perhaps matching TRBD1 (5 bases). CDR3 length: 15 amino acids. Looked up from germline, CDR1 is SEHNR and CDR2 is FQNEAQ (reference sequence).

The V call is TRBV5-1, the J call TRBJ1-2; 8 bases fit TRBD1. CDR1 SGHRS and CDR2 YFSETQ come from the germline V gene. Losses at the gene ends were 4 bases for V and 1 base for J; bases not matched to a gene: 6. The CDR3 runs to 15 residues. CDR3 sequence reads: CASSPGTGVNYGYTF. CDR3 coding DNA: TGCGCCAGCAGCCCCGGGACAGGAGTTAACTATGGCTACACCTTC. The full variable domain, completed using reference TRBV5-1 and TRBJ1-2, is KAGVTQTPRYLIKTRGQQVTLSCSPISGHRSVSWYQQTPGQGLQFLFEYFSETQRNKGNFPGRFSGRQFSNSRSEMNVSTLELGDSALYLCASSPGTGVNYGYTFGSGTRLTVV.

This clone was observed a handful of times. Other DNA sequences in this sample translate to the same CDR3. The genes are TRBV19 and TRBJ2-6; 14 positions agree with TRBD2. Germline V CDR1 and CDR2: LNHDA, SQIVND (reference sequence). Unmatched junction bases numbered 5, after V lost 7 bases and J lost 0 bases. The CDR3 loop spans 18 amino acids. The DNA of the CDR3 is TGTGCCAGTACCTTGGGACTAGCGGGAGCCTCTGGGGCCAACGTCCTGACTTTC. Its translation: CASTLGLAGASGANVLTF.

The chain employs TRBV21-1 and TRBJ2-7; no check of the table's D call, TRBD2, against the DNA was made. TRBV21-1 is an annotated pseudogene. This CDR3 comprises 16 residues. CDR3 sequence: CASSLGLAGTSYEQYF. CDR3 coding DNA: TGTGCCAGCAGCTTGGGACTAGCGGGTACCTCCTACGAGCAGTACTTC.

J is TRBJ2-2 and V is TRBV5-1, with 7 bases aligning to TRBD1. This CDR3 has 15 residues. Germline V gene sequence: CDR1 SGHRS, CDR2 YFSETQ. J lost 1 base, V lost 4 bases, and 4 bases had no gene match. The CDR3 reads CASSDGTVNTGELFF. In nucleotides, the CDR3 is TGCGCCAGCAGCGATGGGACAGTGAACACCGGGGAGCTGTTTTTT.

This rearrangement joins TRBV7-9 to TRBJ2-4; D is undetermined. Trimming cost V 5 bases and J 1 base, with 9 bases left between them. This CDR3 is 14 amino acids long. Per germline, CDR1 SEHNR and CDR2 FQNEAQ (reference sequence). CDR3 bases: TGTGCCAGCAGCCGCCTCGGGGCCAAAAACATTCAGTACTTC. Protein product: CASSRLGAKNIQYF.

J is TRBJ1-2 and V is TRBV7-9, with D possibly being TRBD1 (5 bases). This CDR3 is 14 amino acids long. Germline loops: CDR1 SEHNR, CDR2 FQNEAQ (reference sequence). Trimming took 1 base from V and 3 from J, leaving 9 bases between them. CDR3 residues: CASSLDEGDYGYTF. The DNA for the CDR3 is TGTGCCAGCAGCTTAGATGAAGGGGACTATGGCTACACCTTC.

The gene calls are TRBV7-3 and TRBJ2-7; 8 bases fit TRBD1. The CDR3 extends over 14 amino acids. The germline V gene has CDR1 SGHTA and CDR2 FQGTGA. The J segment lost 0 bases and the V segment lost 5 bases, leaving 3 bases of the junction unmatched. CDR3 sequence (DNA): TGTGCCAGCAGCCGGGACAGGTCCTCCTACGAGCAGTACTTC. Protein: CASSRDRSSYEQYF.

This sequence joins TRBV6-1 and TRBJ1-5, with TRBD1 identical over 10 bases. V shed 2 bases and J 7 bases; nucleotides not matched to a gene: 11. The CDR3 consists of 17 residues. Germline loops: CDR1 MNHNS, CDR2 SASEGT. CDR3 sequence reads: CASSELLGGTGDQPQHF. CDR3 in DNA: TGTGCCAGCAGTGAATTGTTAGGTGGGACAGGGGACCAGCCCCAGCATTTT.

CDR3 sequence: CASSFGLSDTGELFF. CDR3 bases: TGTGCCAGCAGTTTCGGACTCTCAGACACCGGGGAGCTGTTTTTT. V gene TRBV27 combines with J gene TRBJ2-2; a weak D match, TRBD2 (5 bases). Germline V gives CDR1 MNHEY, CDR2 SMNVEV (reference sequence). The CDR3 extends over 15 amino acids. Trimming cost V 3 bases and J 3 bases, with 11 bases left between them.

The genes are TRBV28 and TRBJ1-2, with a possible D match to TRBD1 (5 bases). The germline V gene has CDR1 MDHEN and CDR2 SYDVKM. The CDR3 loop spans 17 amino acids. V dropped 2 bases and J dropped 0 bases, with 16 bases sitting between them. As DNA, the CDR3 is TGTGCCAGCAGTTTAGGCAGGGACTACTTTCCTAACTATGGCTACACCTTC. Translation gives CASSLGRDYFPNYGYTF.

The V call is TRBV23-1, the J call TRBJ2-3; 10 nucleotides line up with TRBD1. Being an ORF, TRBV23-1 has a function that is uncertain. Trimming cost V 4 bases and J 1 base; bases outside gene matches: 2. CDR3 size: 15 residues. DNA for the CDR3: TGCGCCAGCAGTCCGACAGGGGGCCGCACAGATACGCAGTATTTT. It codes for CASSPTGGRTDTQYF.

The V call is TRBV11-2, the J call TRBJ1-6; 7 nucleotides align to TRBD1. Germline V gene lookup returns CDR1 SGHAT and CDR2 FQNNGV. V was pared by 5 bases and J by 7 bases, with 5 bases of the junction left unmatched. CDR3 size: 14 residues. The CDR3 DNA sequence: TGTGCCAGCAGCCCAGGGGACAGAAATTCACCCCTCCACTTT. Translating it yields CASSPGDRNSPLHF. The full variable domain, with the rest looked up from reference TRBV11-2 and TRBJ1-6, is EAGVAQSPRYKIIEKRQSVAFWCNPISGHATLYWYQQILGQGPKLLIQFQNNGVVDDSQLPKDRFSAERLKGVDSTLKIQPAKLEDSAVYLCASSPGDRNSPLHFGNGTRLTVT.

The chain combines TRBV29-1 with TRBJ1-1; 7 bases are shared with TRBD1. Germline CDR1 SQVTM, CDR2 ANQGSEA. With 8 bases clipped from V and 0 bases from J, the junction kept 9 bases outside the gene matches. The CDR3 length is 14 residues. CDR3 nucleotide sequence: TGCAGCCCGACAGGGTCCCTCATGAACACTGAAGCTTTCTTT. This encodes CSPTGSLMNTEAFF.